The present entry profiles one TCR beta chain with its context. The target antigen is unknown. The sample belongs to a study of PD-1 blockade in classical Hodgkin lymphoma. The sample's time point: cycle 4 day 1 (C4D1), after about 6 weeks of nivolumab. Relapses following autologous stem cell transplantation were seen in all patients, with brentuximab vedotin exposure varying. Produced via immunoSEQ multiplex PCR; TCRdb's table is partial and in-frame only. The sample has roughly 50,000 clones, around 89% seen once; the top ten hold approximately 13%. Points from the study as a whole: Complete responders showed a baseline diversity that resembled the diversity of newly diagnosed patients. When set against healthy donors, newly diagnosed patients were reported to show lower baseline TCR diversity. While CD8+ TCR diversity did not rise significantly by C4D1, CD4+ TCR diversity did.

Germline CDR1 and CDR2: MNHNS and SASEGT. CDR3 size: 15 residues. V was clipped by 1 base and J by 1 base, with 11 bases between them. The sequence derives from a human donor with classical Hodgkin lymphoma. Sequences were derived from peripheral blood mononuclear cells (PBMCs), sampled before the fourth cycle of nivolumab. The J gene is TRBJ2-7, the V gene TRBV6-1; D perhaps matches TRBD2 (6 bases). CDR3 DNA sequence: TGTGCCAGCAGTGAAGTGGCGGGGCAATCCTACGAGCAGTACTTC. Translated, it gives CASSEVAGQSYEQYF.